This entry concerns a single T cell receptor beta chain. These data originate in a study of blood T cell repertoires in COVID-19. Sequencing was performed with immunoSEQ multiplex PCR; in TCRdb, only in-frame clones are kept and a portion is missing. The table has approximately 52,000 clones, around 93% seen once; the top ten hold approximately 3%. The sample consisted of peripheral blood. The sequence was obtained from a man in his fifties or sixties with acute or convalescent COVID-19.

In DNA, the CDR3 is TGTGCCAGCAGCTTAAGCACCTCCACCGGGGAGCTGTTTTTT. As protein: CASSLSTSTGELFF. V is TRBV7-9 and J is TRBJ2-2; no clear D. CDR1 SEHNR and CDR2 FQNEAQ come from the germline V gene (reference sequence). The V end lost 2 bases, the J end lost 4 bases, and 8 bases lay between the germline ends. The CDR3 sequence is 14 residues long. Filled out from reference TRBV7-9 and TRBJ2-2, the complete variable domain reads DTGVSQNPRHKITKRGQNVTFRCDPISEHNRLYWYRQTLGQGPEFLTYFQNEAQLEKSRLLSDRFSAERPKGSFSTLEIQRTEQGDSAMYLCASSLSTSTGELFFGEGSRLTVL.